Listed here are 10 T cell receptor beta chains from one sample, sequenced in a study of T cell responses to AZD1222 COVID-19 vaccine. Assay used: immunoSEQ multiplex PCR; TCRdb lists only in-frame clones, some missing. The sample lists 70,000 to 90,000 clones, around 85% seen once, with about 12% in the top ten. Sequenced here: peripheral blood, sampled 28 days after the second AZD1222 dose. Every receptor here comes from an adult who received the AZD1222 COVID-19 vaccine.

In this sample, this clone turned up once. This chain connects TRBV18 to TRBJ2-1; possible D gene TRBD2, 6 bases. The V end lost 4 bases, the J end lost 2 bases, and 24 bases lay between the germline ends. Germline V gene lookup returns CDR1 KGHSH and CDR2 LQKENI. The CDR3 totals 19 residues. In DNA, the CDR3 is TGTGCCAGCTCACAGAAAACCCTCACTGGGCGGGATGCCTACAATGAGCAGTTCTTC. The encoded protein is CASSQKTLTGRDAYNEQFF. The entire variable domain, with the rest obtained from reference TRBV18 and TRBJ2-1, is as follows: NAGVMQNPRHLVRRRGQEARLRCSPMKGHSHVYWYRQLPEEGLKFMVYLQKENIIDESGMPKERFSAEFPKEGPSILRIQQVVRGDSAAYFCASSQKTLTGRDAYNEQFFGPGTRLTVL.

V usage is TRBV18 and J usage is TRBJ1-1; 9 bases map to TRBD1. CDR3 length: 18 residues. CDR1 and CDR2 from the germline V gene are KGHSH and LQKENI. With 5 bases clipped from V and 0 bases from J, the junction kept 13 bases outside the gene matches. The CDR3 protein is CASSSRETGGLMNTEAFF. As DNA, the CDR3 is TGTGCCAGCTCATCAAGAGAGACAGGGGGGTTGATGAACACTGAAGCTTTCTTT.

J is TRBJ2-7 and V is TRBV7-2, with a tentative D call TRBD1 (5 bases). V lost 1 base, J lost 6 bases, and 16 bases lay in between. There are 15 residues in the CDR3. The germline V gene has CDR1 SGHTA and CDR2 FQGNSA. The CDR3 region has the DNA TGTGCCAGCAGCTTAGTTGGGGCTAAAACCAGCGAGCAGTACTTC. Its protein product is CASSLVGAKTSEQYF. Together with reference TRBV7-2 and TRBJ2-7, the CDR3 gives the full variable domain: GAGVSQSPSNKVTEKGKDVELRCDPISGHTALYWYRQSLGQGLEFLIYFQGNSAPDKSGLPSDRFSAERTGGSVSTLTIQRTQQEDSAVYLCASSLVGAKTSEQYFGPGTRLTVT.

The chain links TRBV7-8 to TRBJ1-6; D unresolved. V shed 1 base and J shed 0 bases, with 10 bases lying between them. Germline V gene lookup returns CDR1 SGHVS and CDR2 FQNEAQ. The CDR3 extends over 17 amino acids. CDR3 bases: TGTGCCAGCAGCTTAGGAGCGGATAGCTCCTATAATTCACCCCTCCACTTT. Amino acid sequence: CASSLGADSSYNSPLHF.

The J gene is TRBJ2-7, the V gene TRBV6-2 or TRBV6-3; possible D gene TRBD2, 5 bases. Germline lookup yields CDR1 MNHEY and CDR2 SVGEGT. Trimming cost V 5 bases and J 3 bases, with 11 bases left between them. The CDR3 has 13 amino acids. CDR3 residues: CASSPEVVYEQYF. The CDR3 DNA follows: TGTGCCAGCAGTCCGGAGGTAGTCTACGAGCAGTACTTC.

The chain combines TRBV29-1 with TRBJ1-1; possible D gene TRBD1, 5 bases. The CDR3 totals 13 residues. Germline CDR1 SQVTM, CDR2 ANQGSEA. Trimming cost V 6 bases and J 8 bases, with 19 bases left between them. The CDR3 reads CSVGDRRPKEAFF. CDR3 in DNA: TGCAGCGTAGGGGACCGAAGGCCTAAAGAAGCTTTCTTT.

Here the CDR3 DNA reads TGTGCCAGCAGCCAAGAACTCCCGGGACTAGATTTCACAGATACGCAGTATTTT. This encodes CASSQELPGLDFTDTQYF. The chain has TRBV3-1 (or the pseudogene TRBV3-2) and TRBJ2-3; 8 bases agree with TRBD2. Germline CDR1 LGHDT, CDR2 YNNKEL (reference sequence). This CDR3 region has 18 residues. V gave up 0 bases and J gave up 2 bases; unmatched junction bases: 10.

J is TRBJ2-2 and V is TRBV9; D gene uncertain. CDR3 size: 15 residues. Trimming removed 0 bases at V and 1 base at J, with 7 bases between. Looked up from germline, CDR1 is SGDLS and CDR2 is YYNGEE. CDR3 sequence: CASSVAGKNTGELFF. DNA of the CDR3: TGTGCCAGCAGCGTAGCCGGAAAGAACACCGGGGAGCTGTTTTTT.

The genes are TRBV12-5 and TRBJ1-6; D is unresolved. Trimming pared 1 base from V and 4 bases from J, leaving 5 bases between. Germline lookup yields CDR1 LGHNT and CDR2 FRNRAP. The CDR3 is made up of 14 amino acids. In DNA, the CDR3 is TGTGCTAGTGGTTTGGGGACGTATAATTCACCCCTCCACTTT. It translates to CASGLGTYNSPLHF.

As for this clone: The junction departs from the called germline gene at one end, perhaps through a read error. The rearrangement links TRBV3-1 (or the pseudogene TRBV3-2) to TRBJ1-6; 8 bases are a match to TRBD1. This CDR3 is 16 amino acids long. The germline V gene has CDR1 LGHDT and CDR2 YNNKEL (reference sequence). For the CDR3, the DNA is TGTGCCAGCGGGGCAGGGGGCTACTCCCCTAATCCACCCCTCCACTTT. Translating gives CASGAGGYSPNPPLHF.